This T cell receptor (beta chain) came from a study of spatial heterogeneity in lung cancer. Overall study context: The average count in raw reads for each unique TCR and UMI combination exceeded eight appearances. Study-wide findings and caveats: Tumor mutation count correlated with how many alpha and beta TCRs expanded intratumorally.

Time point of the sample: sample taken at primary tumor resection. The donors, fewer than 95 patients with untreated early-stage non-small cell lung cancer, provided the samples. Unsorted whole RNA of tumor, nontumor lung or frozen PBMC was sequenced. This clonotype rates as large (0.1 to 1%). Its antigen is unknown. This CDR3 region has 13 residues. Trimming cost V 6 bases and J 2 bases, with 12 bases left between them. The germline V gene has CDR1 SQVTM and CDR2 ANQGSEA. TCRdb redid the calling of the 5' RACE reads with MiXCR, one entry per CDR3 protein. The sample records about 970 distinct CDR3 sequences, 15% being singletons.

The V gene is TRBV29-1, the J gene TRBJ2-3; the D call may be TRBD1 or TRBD2 (5 bases each). This specimen was lung tumor tissue, taken at surgery. The source is a female donor with early-stage non-small cell lung cancer. The CDR3 nucleotides are TGCAGCGTAGCCGGGACGGTCACAGATACGCAGTATTTT. This encodes CSVAGTVTDTQYF.